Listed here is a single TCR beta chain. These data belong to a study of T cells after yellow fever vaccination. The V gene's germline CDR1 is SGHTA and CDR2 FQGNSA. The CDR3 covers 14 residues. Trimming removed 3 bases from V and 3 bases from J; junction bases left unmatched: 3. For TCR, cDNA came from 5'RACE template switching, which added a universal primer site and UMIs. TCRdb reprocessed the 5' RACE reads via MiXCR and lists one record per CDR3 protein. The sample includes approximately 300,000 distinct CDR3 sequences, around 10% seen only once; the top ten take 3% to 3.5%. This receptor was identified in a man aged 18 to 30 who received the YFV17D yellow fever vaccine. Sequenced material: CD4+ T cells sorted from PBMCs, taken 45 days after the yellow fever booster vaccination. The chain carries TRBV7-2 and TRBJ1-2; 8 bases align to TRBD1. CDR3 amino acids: CASSFSGQDYGYTF. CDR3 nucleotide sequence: TGTGCCAGCAGCTTCTCGGGACAGGACTATGGCTACACCTTC.